This T cell receptor beta chain was retrieved from a study of CD4 T cells in relation to SARS-CoV-2 and coronaviruses. Across the whole study: ViraFEST: approximately eleven-day antigen culture of PBMCs, then TCR beta CDR3 sequencing.

Some clones are missing from TCRdb's copy, which holds only in-frame ones; the method was immunoSEQ multiplex PCR. In the table there are about 21,000 clones, 66% of which are singletons. The CDR3 runs 15 residues. CDR1 is SGHTA and CDR2 is FQGNSA in the germline V gene. V lost 1 base and J 0 bases, leaving 7 bases between the germline ends. A remark on this clone: Its matching antigen is unknown.

The unexposed donors gave CD4+ T cells in about 2011-2019, prior to COVID-19. After about ten days of culture, CD4+ T cells were isolated. Cells permitting, SARS-CoV-2 S/N and four cold-coronavirus spikes were tested on unexposed-donor CD4+ T cells. Cultures received half-medium IL-2 refreshes on days 3 and 7. Material for sequencing was CD4+ T cells from PBMCs, cultured in vitro. The chain employs TRBV7-2 and TRBJ2-1, with D maybe TRBD1 (5 bases). The TCR was taken from a human donor in good health. The CDR3 sequence is CASSLGDSSYNEQFF. CDR3 in DNA: TGTGCCAGCAGCTTAGGCGACAGCTCCTACAATGAGCAGTTCTTC.